What follows are 15 T cell receptor beta chains derived from one specimen sequenced in a study of control samples from healthy donors and cancer patients. Clones were read by immunoSEQ multiplex PCR, and TCRdb kept only the in-frame ones, dropping some. The data contain 150,000 to 200,000 clones, 90% to 95% of them singletons. Sequenced: blood. Receptor source: a woman aged 60-75 years in good health.

This chain connects TRBV9 to TRBJ2-1; D gene ambiguous. The V end was cut by 1 base, the J end by 4 bases, with 6 bases between. The CDR3 is made up of 13 amino acids. Per the germline V gene, CDR1 is SGDLS and CDR2 is YYNGEE. This chain's CDR3 is CASSVKGYNEQFF. CDR3 DNA: TGTGCCAGCAGCGTAAAAGGATACAATGAGCAGTTCTTC.

The J gene is TRBJ1-5, the V gene TRBV13; D remains ambiguous. Germline V gene sequence: CDR1 PRHDT, CDR2 FYEKMQ (reference sequence). The CDR3 is 12 amino acids. Trimming removed 3 bases at V and 4 bases at J, with 4 bases between. Written as DNA, the CDR3 is TGTGCCAGCAGCTTTAAAAATCAGCCCCAGCATTTT. This encodes CASSFKNQPQHF.

The chain employs TRBV7-8 and TRBJ2-7; no reliable D call. The germline V gene encodes CDR1 SGHVS and CDR2 FQNEAQ. CDR3 length: 10 amino acids. V lost 7 bases and J 5 bases, leaving 6 bases between the germline ends. Here the CDR3 DNA reads TGTGCCAGCAACCGGGACGAGCAGTACTTC. Residues: CASNRDEQYF.

This clone appeared a single time. The rearrangement links TRBV5-1 to TRBJ1-2; 9 bases align to TRBD1. In germline, CDR1 is SGHRS, CDR2 YFSETQ. The V gene end was trimmed by 0 bases and the J gene end by 6 bases; junction bases not matched to a gene: 12. The CDR3 contains 17 residues. The CDR3 nucleotides read TGCGCCAGCAGCTTGGGGACCCTCCGGGACAGGGATCATGGCTACACCTTC. It codes for CASSLGTLRDRDHGYTF.

The J gene is TRBJ1-1, the V gene TRBV7-8; D gene uncertain. CDR3 length equals 14 residues. The V gene's germline CDR1 is SGHVS and CDR2 FQNEAQ. Trimming took off 4 bases at V and 4 bases at J, with 13 bases between the two ends. The CDR3 spells CASSSSVIGTEAFF. The CDR3 DNA reads as TGTGCCAGCAGCTCTTCAGTTATCGGCACTGAAGCTTTCTTT.

The CDR3 spells CASSEDRANEKLFF. In DNA, the CDR3 is TGTGCCAGCAGTGAGGACAGGGCTAATGAAAAACTGTTTTTT. The gene calls are TRBV2 and TRBJ1-4; 8 bases fit TRBD1. The CDR3 length is 14 residues. Germline V gene lookup returns CDR1 SNHLY and CDR2 FYNNEI. V shed 3 bases and J 3 bases; nucleotides not matched to a gene: 0. Looking up the rest from reference TRBV2 and TRBJ1-4 gives the full variable domain: EPEVTQTPSHQVTQMGQEVILRCVPISNHLYFYWYRQILGQKVEFLVSFYNNEISEKSEIFDDQFSVERPDGSNFTLKIRSTKLEDSAMYFCASSEDRANEKLFFGSGTQLSVL.

V and J are TRBV7-2 and TRBJ2-7; possible D gene TRBD2, 6 bases. The germline V gene has CDR1 SGHTA and CDR2 FQGNSA. Trimming pared 5 bases from V and 6 bases from J, leaving 17 bases between. The CDR3 is 14 amino acids. CDR3 amino acids: CASSPRGLLGEQYF. CDR3 nucleotide sequence: TGTGCCAGCAGCCCAAGGGGACTTCTTGGCGAGCAGTACTTC.

The CDR3 sequence: CVSGAGAPPFPEAFF. CDR3 bases: TGTGTTTCCGGGGCGGGGGCGCCCCCTTTCCCTGAAGCTTTCTTT. The chain uses TRBV5-4 and TRBJ1-1, with a weak D call TRBD1 (6 bases). There are 15 residues in the CDR3. The V gene's germline CDR1 is SGHNT and CDR2 YYREEE (reference sequence). Supplemented by reference TRBV5-4 and TRBJ1-1, the full variable domain reads ETGVTQSPTHLIKTRGQQVTLRCSSQSGHNTVSWYQQALGQGPQFIFQYYREEENGRGNFPPRFSGLQFPNYSSELNVNALELDDSALYLCVSGAGAPPFPEAFFGQGTRLTVV.

This clone was detected once. The chain uses TRBV18 and TRBJ2-1; either TRBD1 or TRBD2 may supply D (5 bases each). With 3 bases removed from V and 7 bases from J, the gap between germline ends came to 16 bases. In germline, CDR1 is KGHSH, CDR2 LQKENI. This CDR3 has 15 amino acids. The CDR3 nucleotides read TGTGCCAGCTCACCGTCAGGGACGGCAGAAAATGAGCAGTTCTTC. The encoded protein is CASSPSGTAENEQFF.

This chain uses TRBV19 with TRBJ1-1; D might be TRBD1 (6 bases). The CDR3 runs to 18 residues. Germline CDR1 and CDR2: LNHDA and SQIVND (reference sequence). The V gene lost 7 bases and the J gene lost 1 base, with 25 bases spanning the gap. The CDR3 loop is CASIQGWGRFATNTEAFF. The DNA for the CDR3 is TGTGCCAGTATCCAAGGTTGGGGGCGCTTCGCCACGAACACTGAAGCTTTCTTT.

The J gene is TRBJ1-2, the V gene TRBV29-1; D call uncertain. Germline CDR1 reads SQVTM; CDR2 reads ANQGSEA. The CDR3 sequence is 9 residues long. V lost 5 bases and J 8 bases, leaving 6 bases between the germline ends. CDR3 loop: CSVFPGYTF. CDR3 nucleotides: TGCAGCGTTTTTCCCGGCTACACCTTC. The full variable domain, completed using reference TRBV29-1 and TRBJ1-2, is SAVISQKPSRDICQRGTSLTIQCQVDSQVTMMFWYRQQPGQSLTLIATANQGSEATYESGFVIDKFPISRPNLTFSTLTVSNMSPEDSSIYLCSVFPGYTFGSGTRLTVV.

The chain links TRBV7-9 to TRBJ1-1, with no clear D. This CDR3 has 15 amino acids. V was cut by 5 bases and J by 1 base, with 14 bases left in between. Germline lookup yields CDR1 SEHNR and CDR2 FQNEAQ (reference sequence). The CDR3 loop reads CASSKVTEQNTEAFF. The CDR3 region has the DNA TGTGCCAGCAGCAAGGTTACAGAGCAGAACACTGAAGCTTTCTTT.

This rearrangement joins TRBV7-2 to TRBJ2-3; 8 bases align to TRBD1. Germline-derived CDR1 and CDR2 are SGHTA and FQGNSA. The CDR3 is made up of 15 amino acids. V shed 1 base and J 11 bases; nucleotides not matched to a gene: 11. In DNA form, the CDR3 reads TGTGCCAGCAGCTTAGACAGGGGGGAGTGGTACGGGCAGTATTTT. The encoded protein is CASSLDRGEWYGQYF.

The V gene is TRBV4-3, the J gene TRBJ1-5; D ambiguous. The V gene's germline CDR1 is LGHNA and CDR2 YSLEER. The CDR3 extends over 19 amino acids. Between the trimmed V and J ends, which lost 0 bases and 1 base, there was a span of 19 bases. Written as DNA, the CDR3 is TGCGCCAGCAGCCAAGATTACAGCTCGACTACCTCCAGCAATCAGCCCCAGCATTTT. It is translated as CASSQDYSSTTSSNQPQHF.

The count of this clone is one. The chain couples TRBV3-1 (or the pseudogene TRBV3-2) to TRBJ2-2, with TRBD2 matching 8 bases. Germline-derived CDR1 and CDR2 are LGHDT and YNNKEL (reference sequence). The CDR3 contains 16 residues. Trimming took 0 bases from V and 4 from J; bases not matched to a gene: 4. CDR3 in amino acids: CASSQDSGGVTGELFF. The DNA of the CDR3 is TGTGCCAGCAGCCAAGATTCGGGGGGGGTCACCGGGGAGCTGTTTTTT.